These 26 T cell receptor beta chains share one sample of origin, sequenced in a study of cytomegalovirus exposure and HLA in healthy donors. TCRdb keeps only in-frame clones here, not all; method: immunoSEQ multiplex PCR. The sample lists fewer than 200,000 clones, less than 90% occurring once. Material for sequencing was PBMCs. The receptor source for this set is a woman aged 30 to 39 in good health and CMV-seronegative.

This clone has only one observation. The chain has TRBV19 and TRBJ1-2, with 10 bases lining up with TRBD1. Per the germline V gene, CDR1 is LNHDA and CDR2 is SQIVND (reference sequence). The CDR3 has 18 amino acids. V shed 5 bases, J shed 6 bases, and the junction held 18 bases outside the gene matches. The CDR3 sequence is CASSPGLGTGAPRDGYTF. CDR3 coding DNA: TGTGCCAGTAGTCCAGGTTTGGGGACAGGGGCCCCCCGGGATGGCTACACCTTC.

The rearrangement links TRBV6-5 to TRBJ1-2; the D is unclear. V shed 7 bases and J shed 4 bases, with 13 bases lying between them. The CDR3 runs to 13 residues. Germline V lookup: CDR1 MNHEY, CDR2 SVGAGI. CDR3 amino acids: CASKRESVYGYTF. DNA for the CDR3: TGTGCCAGCAAACGGGAATCGGTCTATGGCTACACCTTC.

This clone was seen a single time. This rearrangement joins TRBV19 to TRBJ2-1, with 8 bases fitting TRBD2. V was clipped by 4 bases and J by 7 bases; unmatched bases: 6. The germline CDR1 and CDR2 sequences are LNHDA and SQIVND (reference sequence). This CDR3 is 14 amino acids long. CDR3 sequence (DNA): TGTGCCAGTAGTAGTCCCGGGACTAGGAATGAGCAGTTCTTC. Amino acid sequence: CASSSPGTRNEQFF.

The chain carries TRBV7-3 and TRBJ2-1, with D tentatively TRBD2 (5 bases). This CDR3 has 16 amino acids. Germline V gene lookup returns CDR1 SGHTA and CDR2 FQGTGA. Trimming removed 2 bases at V and 1 base at J, with 12 bases between. This CDR3 reads CASSLDVSGSYNEQFF. The CDR3 DNA is TGTGCCAGCAGCTTAGATGTATCGGGGTCCTACAATGAGCAGTTCTTC.

The chain carries TRBV5-8 and TRBJ1-2, with D unclear. This CDR3 contains 13 residues. From germline, CDR1 is SGHTS and CDR2 YDEGEE. The V end lost 7 bases, the J end lost 4 bases, and 14 bases lay between the germline ends. CDR3 DNA sequence: TGTGCCAGCCGAAGAATGGCGGGCTATGGCTACACCTTC. Translated, it gives CASRRMAGYGYTF.

This clone was seen only once. V and J are TRBV2 and TRBJ1-6, with D possibly TRBD1 on 5 matching bases. The germline V gene has CDR1 SNHLY and CDR2 FYNNEI. The V end was cut by 6 bases, the J end by 5 bases, with 11 bases between. The CDR3 spans 14 residues. The CDR3 here is CASRTTGDNSPLHF. The CDR3 region has the DNA TGTGCCAGCAGGACGACGGGGGATAATTCACCCCTCCACTTT. Supplemented by reference TRBV2 and TRBJ1-6, the full variable domain reads EPEVTQTPSHQVTQMGQEVILRCVPISNHLYFYWYRQILGQKVEFLVSFYNNEISEKSEIFDDQFSVERPDGSNFTLKIRSTKLEDSAMYFCASRTTGDNSPLHFGNGTRLTVT.

This chain links TRBV11-3 with TRBJ2-7, with TRBD2 matching over 12 bases. Trimming removed 4 bases from V and 6 bases from J; junction bases left unmatched: 4. This CDR3 has 14 residues. CDR1 SGHNT and CDR2 YENEEA come from the germline V gene. In DNA, the CDR3 is TGTGCCAGCAGCTCCAAACTAGCGGGAGGCGAGCAGTACTTC. It translates to CASSSKLAGGEQYF.

This rearrangement joins TRBV4-1 to TRBJ2-3, with 7 bases aligning to TRBD1. V shed 0 bases, J shed 3 bases, and the junction held 9 bases outside the gene matches. Germline V CDR1 and CDR2: MGHRA, YSYEKL. The CDR3 contains 17 residues. CDR3 amino acids: CASSQDETGWTTDTQYF. In DNA form, the CDR3 reads TGCGCCAGCAGCCAAGATGAGACAGGGTGGACGACAGATACGCAGTATTTT.

This sequence joins TRBV27 and TRBJ1-2; D gene unclear. Trimming pared 2 bases from V and 3 bases from J, leaving 10 bases between. Germline CDR1 MNHEY, CDR2 SMNVEV (reference sequence). The CDR3 runs to 14 residues. CDR3 sequence reads: CASSLTAEDYGYTF. The CDR3 DNA follows: TGTGCCAGCAGTTTAACGGCGGAGGACTATGGCTACACCTTC.

This clone was seen at least ten times. The CDR3 loop is CASSLAVAGNTEAFF. The CDR3 DNA is TGTGCCAGCAGCTTAGCGGTCGCGGGGAACACTGAAGCTTTCTTT. The chain joins TRBV7-9 to TRBJ1-1; the D is unclear. The CDR3 runs 15 residues. V lost 0 bases and J lost 1, with 9 bases in between. The germline gives CDR1 SEHNR, CDR2 FQNEAQ (reference sequence). The full variable domain, rest sourced from reference TRBV7-9 and TRBJ1-1, is DTGVSQNPRHKITKRGQNVTFRCDPISEHNRLYWYRQTLGQGPEFLTYFQNEAQLEKSRLLSDRFSAERPKGSFSTLEIQRTEQGDSAMYLCASSLAVAGNTEAFFGQGTRLTVV.

This chain links TRBV27 with TRBJ2-7, with D possibly being TRBD1 (5 bases). Germline V lookup: CDR1 MNHEY, CDR2 SMNVEV (reference sequence). The V and J ends lost 1 base and 3 bases respectively, with 16 bases between them. The CDR3 length is 16 residues. The chain's CDR3 is CASSLYDSGAGYEQYF. DNA for the CDR3: TGTGCCAGCAGTTTATACGACAGTGGGGCCGGCTACGAGCAGTACTTC.

The V and J genes are TRBV19 and TRBJ2-7; the D gene is possibly TRBD2 (6 bases). The germline CDR1 and CDR2 sequences are LNHDA and SQIVND (reference sequence). This CDR3 is built from 13 residues. The V and J ends lost 8 bases and 6 bases respectively, with 17 bases between them. CDR3 coding DNA: TGTGCCAGTTCTACTTTGGGGGGAGGCGAGCAGTACTTC. Its translation: CASSTLGGGEQYF. The variable domain in full, with the rest retrieved from reference TRBV19 and TRBJ2-7, is DGGITQSPKYLFRKEGQNVTLSCEQNLNHDAMYWYRQDPGQGLRLIYYSQIVNDFQKGDIAEGYSVSREKKESFPLTVTSAQKNPTAFYLCASSTLGGGEQYFGPGTRLTVT.

The table lists this clone with a count of one. The chain employs TRBV4-3 and TRBJ1-1, with 10 bases matching TRBD1. Losses at the gene ends were 5 bases for V and 6 bases for J; bases not matched to a gene: 6. The CDR3 has 14 residues. The germline gives CDR1 LGHNA, CDR2 YSLEER. The CDR3 coding sequence is TGCGCCAGCAGCGAGCGACAGGGGGCCCCTGAAGCTTTCTTT. It specifies CASSERQGAPEAFF.

The chain recombines TRBV28 with TRBJ1-2; D not resolved. From germline, CDR1 is MDHEN and CDR2 SYDVKM. This CDR3 contains 12 residues. V was shortened by 4 bases and J by 6 bases, with 9 bases between the two germline ends. This CDR3 reads CASSSVTDGYTF. CDR3 DNA sequence: TGTGCCAGCAGTTCCGTCACTGATGGCTACACCTTC.

The rearrangement joins TRBV2 to TRBJ1-5; TRBD1 is a possible D gene (5 bases). V dropped 7 bases and J dropped 4 bases, with 11 bases sitting between them. Germline V gene lookup returns CDR1 SNHLY and CDR2 FYNNEI. The CDR3 consists of 13 residues. CDR3 bases: TGTGCCAGCATGTCGGGGCCTAATCAGCCCCAGCATTTT. This translates into CASMSGPNQPQHF.

J is TRBJ1-1 and V is TRBV25-1; tentatively, D is TRBD1 (5 bases). V dropped 8 bases and J dropped 4 bases, with 11 bases sitting between them. From germline, CDR1 is MGHDK and CDR2 SYGVNS. CDR3 length: 12 residues. CDR3 bases: TGTGCCAGCGGCCGGGGCGGCACTGAAGCTTTCTTT. Translation gives CASGRGGTEAFF.

The CDR3, as DNA: TGTGCCAGCAGCCAGAGCGTTGAGCAGCCCCAGCATTTT. Protein: CASSQSVEQPQHF. This sequence joins TRBV14 and TRBJ1-5; unclear D gene. Trimming removed 3 bases at V and 7 bases at J, with 10 bases between. CDR1 is SGHDN and CDR2 is FVKESK in the germline V gene. The CDR3 extends over 13 amino acids.

This chain links TRBV7-2 with TRBJ2-3, with TRBD1 identical over 8 bases. This CDR3 spans 14 amino acids. After removal of 4 bases from V and 3 bases from J, the junction contained 3 bases not matched to a gene. The germline V gene encodes CDR1 SGHTA and CDR2 FQGNSA. As DNA, the CDR3 is TGTGCCAGCAGCTCTGGACAGGGAACAGATACGCAGTATTTT. Encoded protein: CASSSGQGTDTQYF.

The rearrangement joins TRBV5-1 to TRBJ1-2, with 8 bases matching TRBD1. The length of the CDR3 is 15 residues. Germline CDR1 reads SGHRS; CDR2 reads YFSETQ. J gave up 4 bases and V 4 bases, and 9 bases lay outside the gene matches. CDR3 in DNA: TGCGCCAGCAGCCAAGAGCCAGGGGGCGCCTATGGCTACACCTTC. It translates to CASSQEPGGAYGYTF.

This chain joins TRBV27 and TRBJ2-1; no reliable D call. The CDR3 covers 13 residues. In germline, CDR1 is MNHEY, CDR2 SMNVEV (reference sequence). The V gene lost 0 bases and the J gene lost 7 bases, with 7 bases spanning the gap. The chain's CDR3 is CASSLSNRNEQFF. CDR3 nucleotide sequence: TGTGCCAGCAGTTTATCGAACAGAAATGAGCAGTTCTTC.

The chain couples TRBV18 to TRBJ2-5, with D unclear. Germline values: CDR1 KGHSH, CDR2 LQKENI. V was trimmed by 4 bases and J by 2 bases, leaving 8 bases between them. The CDR3 contains 13 residues. CDR3 coding DNA: TGTGCCAGCTCACTCTCACTACAAGAGACCCAGTACTTC. This codes for CASSLSLQETQYF.

The V gene is TRBV7-8, the J gene TRBJ2-5, with 7 nucleotides matching TRBD1. The CDR3 length is 16 residues. Trimming at V came to 0 bases and at J to 3 bases, leaving 7 bases not matched to a gene. Germline CDR1 and CDR2: SGHVS and FQNEAQ. In DNA form, the CDR3 reads TGTGCCAGCAGCTTAGCGATTGGACAGGACGAAGAGACCCAGTACTTC. Translation: CASSLAIGQDEETQYF.

This sequence joins TRBV6-6 and TRBJ2-1; D may be TRBD1 (6 bases). Trimming took off 6 bases at V and 5 bases at J, with 8 bases between the two ends. Germline lookup yields CDR1 MNHNY and CDR2 SVGAGI (reference sequence). The CDR3 consists of 12 residues. CDR3 region: CASRQGNNEQFF. The CDR3, as DNA: TGTGCCAGCAGGCAGGGGAACAATGAGCAGTTCTTC.

CDR3 sequence: CASREQGAYEQYF. CDR3 nucleotide sequence: TGTGCCAGTAGAGAACAGGGCGCTTACGAGCAGTACTTC. The V gene is TRBV28, the J gene TRBJ2-7; a possible D gene is TRBD1 (6 bases). The germline V and J ends were trimmed by 9 bases and 4 bases, with 16 bases remaining between them. This CDR3 is 13 amino acids long. The germline CDR1 and CDR2 sequences are MDHEN and SYDVKM.

This clone was observed a single time. V and J are TRBV5-1 and TRBJ2-5; tentative D call: TRBD1 (7 bases). Germline lookup yields CDR1 SGHRS and CDR2 YFSETQ. This CDR3 region has 14 residues. Trimming stripped 9 bases from V and 5 bases from J, with 20 bases between. Here the CDR3 reads CATRPGGFDETQYF. The CDR3 region has the DNA TGCGCCACTCGCCCAGGGGGGTTCGATGAGACCCAGTACTTC. Drawing the rest from reference TRBV5-1 and TRBJ2-5, the complete variable domain is KAGVTQTPRYLIKTRGQQVTLSCSPISGHRSVSWYQQTPGQGLQFLFEYFSETQRNKGNFPGRFSGRQFSNSRSEMNVSTLELGDSALYLCATRPGGFDETQYFGPGTRLLVL.

The chain carries TRBV6-1 and TRBJ2-5; D gene ambiguous. The CDR3 has 13 amino acids. V was cut by 8 bases and J by 3 bases, with 13 bases left in between. CDR1 MNHNS and CDR2 SASEGT come from the germline V gene. The CDR3 DNA reads as TGTGCCAGCTCGGGCCTTCAGAAAGAGACCCAGTACTTC. Translating it yields CASSGLQKETQYF.